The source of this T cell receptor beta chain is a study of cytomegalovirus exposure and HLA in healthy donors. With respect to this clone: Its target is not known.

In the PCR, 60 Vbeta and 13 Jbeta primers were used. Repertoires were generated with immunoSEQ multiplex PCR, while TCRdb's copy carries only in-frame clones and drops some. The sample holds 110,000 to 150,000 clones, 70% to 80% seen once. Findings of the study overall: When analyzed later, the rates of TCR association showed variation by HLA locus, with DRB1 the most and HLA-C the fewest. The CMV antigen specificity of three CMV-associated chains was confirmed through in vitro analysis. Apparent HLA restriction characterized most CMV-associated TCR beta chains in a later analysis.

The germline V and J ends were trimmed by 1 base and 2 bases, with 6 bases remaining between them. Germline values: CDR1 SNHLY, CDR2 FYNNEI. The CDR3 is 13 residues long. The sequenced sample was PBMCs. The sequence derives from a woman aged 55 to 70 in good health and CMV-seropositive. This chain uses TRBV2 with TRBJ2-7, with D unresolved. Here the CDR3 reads CASSEGAPYEQYF. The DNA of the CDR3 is TGTGCCAGCAGTGAAGGGGCCCCCTACGAGCAGTACTTC. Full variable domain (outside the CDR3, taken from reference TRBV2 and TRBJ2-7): EPEVTQTPSHQVTQMGQEVILRCVPISNHLYFYWYRQILGQKVEFLVSFYNNEISEKSEIFDDQFSVERPDGSNFTLKIRSTKLEDSAMYFCASSEGAPYEQYFGPGTRLTVT.